One and the same sample provided the 29 T cell receptor beta chains below, sequenced in a study of cytomegalovirus exposure and HLA in healthy donors (dated by TCRdb to between 2016 and 2019). Libraries were made using the immunoSEQ multiplex PCR assay. For the multiplex PCR, a mixture combining 60 forward primers for TCR Vbeta segments and 13 reverse primers for TCR Jbeta segments was used. Not all clones reach the TCRdb copy of this immuneACCESS table, which keeps in-frame sequences only. Checked studies attribute under half of the gap to unresolved V genes and leave the rest unexplained. This sample's listing comprises 220,000 or so clones. More than 0.95% of the sample lies in the top ten. The sample consisted of PBMCs. The receptors here all came from a girl aged 2-9 years in good health and CMV-seropositive.

This chain connects TRBV27 to TRBJ1-6; the match to TRBD1 covers 7 bases. The J segment lost 7 bases and the V segment lost 5 bases, leaving 5 bases of the junction unmatched. CDR1 is MNHEY, CDR2 SMNVEV, per germline (reference sequence). CDR3 length equals 14 residues. The CDR3 here is CASSRLQGNSPLHF. CDR3 sequence (DNA): TGTGCCAGCAGTCGTCTACAGGGGAATTCACCCCTCCACTTT.

As to this clone: The junction and the germline gene differ at one end; a read error may be behind it. This rearrangement joins TRBV15 to TRBJ1-4; 8 bases agree with TRBD1. The CDR3 is 13 residues long. Per germline, CDR1 LNHNV and CDR2 YYDKDF (reference sequence). The CDR3 DNA follows: TGTGCCACCAGCAGTCTTCGGTCGGGACAGGCTCGATTT. This codes for CATSSLRSGQARF.

The chain joins TRBV7-2 to TRBJ1-1; D gene unclear. V gave up 1 base and J gave up 4 bases, with 7 bases separating them. Per germline, CDR1 SGHTA and CDR2 FQGNSA. The CDR3 totals 13 residues. Written as DNA, the CDR3 is TGTGCCAGCAGCTTAGTAATCGTCACTGAAGCTTTCTTT. Translation gives CASSLVIVTEAFF.

The chain links TRBV5-1 to TRBJ1-4; TRBD1 is a possible D gene (5 bases). The CDR3 totals 15 residues. Germline assignment: CDR1 SGHRS and CDR2 YFSETQ. V gave up 4 bases and J gave up 5 bases, with 15 bases separating them. The CDR3 nucleotides read TGCGCCAGCAGCGCCGCCGGGGGAAGGAATGAAAAACTGTTTTTT. This encodes CASSAAGGRNEKLFF.

The chain recombines TRBV5-1 with TRBJ2-7; D ambiguous. CDR3 length: 15 amino acids. V was clipped by 4 bases and J by 2 bases, with 16 bases between them. Germline V gives CDR1 SGHRS, CDR2 YFSETQ. The CDR3 sequence: CASSRLGADAYEQYF. CDR3 nucleotide sequence: TGCGCCAGCAGCCGGCTAGGTGCTGACGCCTACGAGCAGTACTTC. Full variable domain (outside the CDR3, taken from reference TRBV5-1 and TRBJ2-7): KAGVTQTPRYLIKTRGQQVTLSCSPISGHRSVSWYQQTPGQGLQFLFEYFSETQRNKGNFPGRFSGRQFSNSRSEMNVSTLELGDSALYLCASSRLGADAYEQYFGPGTRLTVT.

The rearrangement joins TRBV29-1 to TRBJ2-3, with D possibly TRBD2 on 5 matching bases. Germline V lookup: CDR1 SQVTM, CDR2 ANQGSEA. The V end was cut by 8 bases, the J end by 0 bases, with 12 bases between. The CDR3 loop spans 13 amino acids. The CDR3 sequence: CSLIAPSTDTQYF. CDR3 nucleotide sequence: TGCAGCTTAATAGCGCCAAGCACAGATACGCAGTATTTT.

The chain couples TRBV10-3 to TRBJ1-2, with D possibly TRBD1 on 5 matching bases. From germline, CDR1 is ENHRY and CDR2 SYGVKD. The V end lost 3 bases, the J end lost 3 bases, and 8 bases lay between the germline ends. The CDR3 extends over 13 amino acids. The CDR3 sequence is CAISEGADYGYTF. The CDR3 nucleotides read TGTGCCATCAGTGAAGGGGCGGACTATGGCTACACCTTC.

V gene TRBV5-1 combines with J gene TRBJ2-7; D gene uncertain. V lost 1 base and J 6 bases, leaving 5 bases between the germline ends. CDR3 length: 11 residues. The germline V gene has CDR1 SGHRS and CDR2 YFSETQ. The CDR3 sequence: CASSLKSEQYF. CDR3 nucleotides: TGCGCCAGCAGCTTGAAGAGCGAGCAGTACTTC.

This chain connects TRBV27 to TRBJ1-5; 8 nucleotides agree with TRBD1. Losses at the gene ends were 5 bases for V and 0 bases for J; bases not matched to a gene: 6. This CDR3 is built from 16 residues. Per germline, CDR1 MNHEY and CDR2 SMNVEV (reference sequence). CDR3 nucleotide sequence: TGTGCCAGCAGTAGCAGGGGGCCATATAGCAATCAGCCCCAGCATTTT. As protein: CASSSRGPYSNQPQHF.

The V call is TRBV6-1, the J call TRBJ1-5, with D tentatively TRBD1 (6 bases). Germline loops: CDR1 MNHNS, CDR2 SASEGT. The CDR3 has 14 residues. The V and J ends lost 1 base and 2 bases respectively, with 6 bases between them. CDR3 in amino acids: CASSEGQGNQPQHF. The CDR3 bases are TGTGCCAGCAGTGAAGGACAGGGCAATCAGCCCCAGCATTTT.

The CDR3 region is CASSTMGAGEKLFF. For the CDR3, the DNA is TGTGCCAGCAGTACCATGGGCGCCGGTGAAAAACTGTTTTTT. This sequence joins TRBV6-1 and TRBJ1-4; D is unresolved. V gave up 5 bases and J gave up 7 bases, with 14 bases separating them. CDR1 MNHNS and CDR2 SASEGT come from the germline V gene. This CDR3 spans 14 amino acids.

The V and J genes are TRBV7-8 and TRBJ2-1, with a tentative D call TRBD1 (5 bases). The germline gives CDR1 SGHVS, CDR2 FQNEAQ. The CDR3 spans 17 residues. V dropped 5 bases and J dropped 0 bases, with 17 bases sitting between them. In DNA, the CDR3 is TGTGCCAGCAGCGATCTCATTAGAAGGGGCTCCTACAATGAGCAGTTCTTC. This translates into CASSDLIRRGSYNEQFF.

The rearrangement links TRBV30 to TRBJ2-1; TRBD1 agrees at 8 bases. This CDR3 comprises 14 residues. With 4 bases clipped from V and 6 bases from J, the junction kept 8 bases outside the gene matches. Per germline, CDR1 GTSNPN and CDR2 SVGIG (reference sequence). The CDR3 protein is CAWKTGDGANEQFF. In nucleotides, the CDR3 is TGTGCCTGGAAGACAGGGGATGGAGCCAATGAGCAGTTCTTC.

The gene calls are TRBV13 and TRBJ2-3; D may be TRBD2 (6 bases). V was cut by 7 bases and J by 0 bases, with 11 bases left in between. The CDR3 has 14 amino acids. In germline, CDR1 is PRHDT, CDR2 FYEKMQ (reference sequence). The CDR3, as DNA: TGTGCCAGCACCGTTAGCGGTAGCACAGATACGCAGTATTTT. Translating it yields CASTVSGSTDTQYF.

The genes are TRBV4-2 and TRBJ2-1, with 11 positions matching TRBD2. Germline V gives CDR1 LGHNA, CDR2 YNFKEQ. The CDR3 contains 16 residues. V lost 5 bases and J lost 6; bases outside the gene matches: 9. The CDR3 loop is CASSEVRLAGGNEQFF. DNA of the CDR3: TGTGCCAGCAGCGAAGTACGGCTAGCGGGAGGCAATGAGCAGTTCTTC.

The J gene is TRBJ2-3, the V gene TRBV18; 7 nucleotides agree with TRBD1. The CDR3 length is 17 residues. Germline assignment: CDR1 KGHSH and CDR2 LQKENI. V gave up 3 bases and J gave up 1 base; unmatched junction bases: 10. The CDR3 region has the DNA TGTGCCAGCTCACCCTCTATGGCTACAGGGGGCACAGATACGCAGTATTTT. It is translated as CASSPSMATGGTDTQYF.

The CDR3 here is CAITTVGYNEQFF. The CDR3 DNA reads TGTGCCATCACGACAGTGGGGTACAATGAGCAGTTCTTC. The chain joins TRBV10-3 to TRBJ2-1; tentatively, D is TRBD1 (5 bases). CDR3 length: 13 amino acids. CDR1 is ENHRY and CDR2 is SYGVKD in the germline V gene. V lost 7 bases and J lost 4, with 11 bases in between.

This rearrangement joins TRBV19 to TRBJ2-7; tentatively, D is TRBD1 (6 bases). Per the germline V gene, CDR1 is LNHDA and CDR2 is SQIVND (reference sequence). Trimming pared 4 bases from V and 3 bases from J, leaving 10 bases between. The CDR3 is 13 amino acids. The CDR3 sequence: CASSTGQIYEQYF. The CDR3 nucleotides read TGTGCCAGTAGTACCGGACAGATCTACGAGCAGTACTTC.

The genes are TRBV6-5 and TRBJ2-3; TRBD2 aligns across 9 bases. The germline V gene has CDR1 MNHEY and CDR2 SVGAGI. V trimming: 6 bases; J trimming: 4 bases; junction bases outside the gene matches: 8. The CDR3 sequence is 15 residues long. In nucleotides, the CDR3 is TGTGCCAGCAGATCGGGACTAGCAGTGTCAGATACGCAGTATTTT. Translating it yields CASRSGLAVSDTQYF.

This chain connects TRBV12-2 to TRBJ1-2; the table's D call, TRBD1, was not checked against the DNA. TRBV12-2 is labeled a pseudogene. The CDR3 contains 15 residues. The CDR3 sequence: CASRLEDSTNYGYTF. In DNA form, the CDR3 reads TGTGCAAGTCGCTTAGAGGACAGTACTAACTATGGCTACACCTTC.

The rearrangement links TRBV29-1 to TRBJ2-7, with TRBD1 matching 10 bases. CDR3 length: 14 residues. Per the germline V gene, CDR1 is SQVTM and CDR2 is ANQGSEA. V shed 2 bases and J 4 bases; nucleotides not matched to a gene: 5. CDR3 sequence: CSVEKTGGIYEQYF. The CDR3 coding sequence is TGCAGCGTTGAAAAGACAGGGGGCATTTACGAGCAGTACTTC.

The J gene is TRBJ1-5, the V gene TRBV19, with TRBD1 as a possible D gene (6 bases). Trimming took 5 bases from V and 7 from J, leaving 12 bases between them. The germline gives CDR1 LNHDA, CDR2 SQIVND (reference sequence). This CDR3 contains 13 residues. The CDR3 bases are TGTGCCAGTAGTGAGGGGGGGTTCCAGCCCCAGCATTTT. Translated: CASSEGGFQPQHF.

The CDR3, as DNA: TGTGCCAGCAGCCAAGACAGGGTCCAAGAGACCCAGTACTTC. Amino acids: CASSQDRVQETQYF. The V call is TRBV7-9, the J call TRBJ2-5, with TRBD1 identical over 7 bases. Germline V CDR1 and CDR2: SEHNR, FQNEAQ (reference sequence). The trim removed 5 bases at V and 1 base at J, leaving 4 bases unmatched. CDR3 size: 14 residues.

The V call is TRBV13, the J call TRBJ1-2, with 7 bases that match TRBD1. The CDR3 has 14 amino acids. V lost 5 bases to trimming and J lost 8 bases; unmatched junction nucleotides: 11. Germline CDR1 and CDR2: PRHDT and FYEKMQ (reference sequence). The CDR3 bases are TGTGCCAGCAGCCCGGGGACAGCTCCCGGAGGCTACACCTTC. It is translated as CASSPGTAPGGYTF.

The chain links TRBV28 to TRBJ2-7, with D perhaps matching TRBD2 (7 bases). Germline V gives CDR1 MDHEN, CDR2 SYDVKM. Trimming shortened V by 6 bases and J by 4 bases, and 19 bases separated the two germline ends. This CDR3 contains 15 residues. This chain's CDR3 is CASRNLGEGGYEQYF. The DNA of the CDR3 is TGTGCCAGCAGGAATCTAGGTGAGGGGGGGTACGAGCAGTACTTC.

V and J are TRBV6-5 and TRBJ2-7; D is possibly TRBD1 (6 bases). V was trimmed by 4 bases and J by 4 bases, leaving 14 bases between them. Germline V lookup: CDR1 MNHEY, CDR2 SVGAGI. This CDR3 has 14 amino acids. DNA of the CDR3: TGTGCCAGCAGTTGGTCCAGGGGAACATACGAGCAGTACTTC. Protein sequence: CASSWSRGTYEQYF.

V usage is TRBV30 and J usage is TRBJ2-3; D uncertain. The CDR3 extends over 12 amino acids. Per germline, CDR1 GTSNPN and CDR2 SVGIG (reference sequence). The V end lost 0 bases, the J end lost 8 bases, and 9 bases lay between the germline ends. For the CDR3, the DNA is TGTGCCTGGAGTGTACCCGGTGGTACGCAGTATTTT. Residues: CAWSVPGGTQYF.

V usage is TRBV19 and J usage is TRBJ1-4; weak D call: TRBD1 (6 bases). Germline V CDR1 and CDR2: LNHDA, SQIVND (reference sequence). V lost 8 bases and J lost 1, with 11 bases in between. The CDR3 totals 14 residues. CDR3 coding DNA: TGTGCCAGTTCAAGGACAGAAACTAATGAAAAACTGTTTTTT. Translation gives CASSRTETNEKLFF.

Worth noting for this clone: The junction departs from the called germline gene at one end, perhaps through a read error. The rearrangement joins TRBV7-6 to TRBJ2-2; unclear D gene. Germline V CDR1 and CDR2: SGHVS, FNYEAQ. The CDR3 is made up of 16 amino acids. CDR3 coding DNA: TGTGCCGGCAGCTCCCAACAGAAAGTGAACACCGGGGAGCTGTTTTTT. It specifies CAGSSQQKVNTGELFF.